This T cell receptor beta chain was observed in a study of Graves' ophthalmopathy and Graves' hyperthyroidism. For repertoire sequencing, the TCR beta CDR3 regions were amplified from RNA transcripts. An initial RT-PCR round employing HTBI primers preceded a second-round multiplex PCR. From the multiplex PCR reads, TCRdb called clonotypes with MiXCR, one entry per CDR3 protein. The profile shows approximately 700,000 distinct CDR3 sequences, 40% of them singletons. Findings and caveats of the study: Blood repertoires reportedly contained most expanded thyroid clonotypes above 0.001 frequency. The model flagged ophthalmopathy progression at approximately 66% sensitivity and 72% to 85% specificity.

J lost 0 bases, V lost 1 base, and 2 bases had no gene match. The CDR3 length is 14 residues. Germline V CDR1 and CDR2: DFQATT, SNEGSKA (reference sequence). On this clonotype itself: What it recognizes is unknown.

Under 3 months in duration, the ophthalmopathy in affected donors had moderate-to-severe activity, CAS ≥3 and NOSPECS ≥4. Excluded: other autoimmune disease, uncontrolled infection, pregnancy or lactation. Material for sequencing was peripheral blood. The V gene is TRBV20-1, the J gene TRBJ2-7; 8 bases fit TRBD2. This clonotype originated in an adult man with Graves' ophthalmopathy. This CDR3 reads CSARGTSRSYEQYF. The CDR3 DNA reads TGCAGTGCTAGAGGGACTAGCCGCTCCTACGAGCAGTACTTC.